Following are 10 T cell receptor beta chains from one sample sequenced in a study of blood T cell repertoires in COVID-19 (dated by TCRdb to the early 2020s). The library was obtained by the immunoSEQ multiplex PCR assay. TCRdb obtained this table from immuneACCESS and retained in-frame rearrangements with V and J assigned. These tables miss some clones; where compared with another copy, unresolved V genes account for less than half of the shortfall, and the remainder is unexplained. The sample table contains roughly 300,000 clones; only one count was recorded for 91% of them. About 2.2% of the sample is held by the ten biggest clonotypes. Sequenced sample: peripheral blood. The receptors derive from a woman aged 25 to 39 with COVID-19, enrolled during active disease.

The V call is TRBV6-6, the J call TRBJ2-7; the D gene is possibly TRBD2 (5 bases). The CDR3 sequence is 14 residues long. Germline CDR1 reads MNHNY; CDR2 reads SVGAGI (reference sequence). The germline V and J ends were trimmed by 2 bases and 3 bases, with 11 bases remaining between them. CDR3 amino acids: CASSYMVEVYEQYF. The CDR3 DNA reads as TGTGCCAGCAGTTACATGGTGGAGGTCTACGAGCAGTACTTC.

The chain joins TRBV4-1 to TRBJ2-7; TRBD2 agrees at 7 bases. The V gene's germline CDR1 is MGHRA and CDR2 YSYEKL. CDR3 length: 13 residues. V was pared by 5 bases and J by 7 bases, with 8 bases of the junction left unmatched. The CDR3 DNA reads TGCGCCAGCAGCTTAACGTTCGGGAGGGAGCAGTACTTC. This gives the protein CASSLTFGREQYF.

V gene TRBV2 combines with J gene TRBJ2-3; 9 bases agree with TRBD1. Per the germline V gene, CDR1 is SNHLY and CDR2 is FYNNEI. V was clipped by 6 bases and J by 3 bases; unmatched bases: 7. The CDR3 totals 15 residues. CDR3 DNA: TGTGCCAGCAGGGTACAGGGGGCGCGGACAGATACGCAGTATTTT. Translation gives CASRVQGARTDTQYF.

V is TRBV2 and J is TRBJ1-2; 7 nucleotides line up with TRBD1. CDR3 length equals 13 residues. The germline V gene has CDR1 SNHLY and CDR2 FYNNEI. Trimming took 6 bases from V and 7 from J; bases not matched to a gene: 8. The CDR3 protein is CASSVESGGGYTF. CDR3 sequence (DNA): TGTGCCAGCAGCGTTGAGTCAGGGGGTGGCTACACCTTC.

The rearrangement joins TRBV19 to TRBJ2-5, with D maybe TRBD1 (6 bases). The germline gives CDR1 LNHDA, CDR2 SQIVND (reference sequence). The V and J ends lost 5 bases and 5 bases respectively, with 12 bases between them. This CDR3 contains 13 residues. The CDR3 here is CASSEQGRETQYF. CDR3 nucleotides: TGTGCCAGTAGTGAACAGGGTCGTGAGACCCAGTACTTC.

V is TRBV21-1 and J is TRBJ1-3; the table's D call, TRBD1, has no DNA check behind it. TRBV21-1 is reported as a pseudogene. The CDR3 sequence is 16 residues long. CDR3 DNA: TGTGCCAGCAGAAGGGACGACAGGCTCTCTGGAAACACCATATATTTT. It encodes CASRRDDRLSGNTIYF.

This clone showed up just a few times. The chain recombines TRBV6-5 with TRBJ1-4; D unresolved. With 0 bases removed from V and 4 bases from J, the gap between germline ends came to 12 bases. Germline CDR1 is MNHEY and CDR2 is SVGAGI. The CDR3 length is 16 residues. CDR3 region: CASSYSVQTLNEKLFF. The DNA for the CDR3 is TGTGCCAGCAGTTACTCGGTACAGACGCTTAATGAAAAACTGTTTTTT.

The sample holds a few counts of this clone. DNA for the CDR3: TGTGCCAGCAGCCATGGTCTGGGGGCATACGAGCAGTACTTC. It codes for CASSHGLGAYEQYF. This sequence joins TRBV3-1 (or the pseudogene TRBV3-2) and TRBJ2-7, with a possible D match to TRBD1 (6 bases). Per the germline V gene, CDR1 is LGHDT and CDR2 is YNNKEL (reference sequence). Between the trimmed V and J ends, which lost 3 bases and 4 bases, there was a span of 13 bases. The CDR3 contains 14 residues.

A single count supports this clone. The V gene is TRBV19, the J gene TRBJ1-1; maybe TRBD1 (5 bases). Per germline, CDR1 LNHDA and CDR2 SQIVND (reference sequence). V was clipped by 1 base and J by 5 bases, with 14 bases between them. This CDR3 is built from 15 residues. CDR3 amino acids: CASSIVGRVDTEAFF. The CDR3 DNA reads TGTGCCAGTAGTATAGTTGGCAGGGTTGATACTGAAGCTTTCTTT.

The V gene is TRBV19, the J gene TRBJ1-1; no definite D call. The V gene lost 5 bases and the J gene lost 3 bases, with 4 bases spanning the gap. The CDR3 is 11 residues long. The germline V gene encodes CDR1 LNHDA and CDR2 SQIVND (reference sequence). The chain's CDR3 is CASSDYTEAFF. CDR3 nucleotide sequence: TGTGCCAGTAGTGACTACACTGAAGCTTTCTTT.